The 27 T cell receptor beta chains in this list originate from one sample, sequenced in a study of early T cells in non-severe SARS-CoV-2 infection. TCRdb itself ran the 5' RACE reads through MiXCR, one entry per CDR3 protein. Of fewer than 120,000 distinct CDR3 sequences in the sample, 10% to 15% were seen once. This specimen was whole blood, taken at baseline. These receptors originate from an adult who was a healthcare worker with PCR-confirmed SARS-CoV-2 infection or an uninfected control (not recorded which).

The chain carries TRBV29-1 and TRBJ2-3, with 9 bases lining up with TRBD2. The CDR3 runs 14 residues. With 2 bases clipped from V and 3 bases from J, the junction kept 3 bases outside the gene matches. CDR1 and CDR2 from the germline V gene are SQVTM and ANQGSEA. The DNA of the CDR3 is TGCAGCGTTGAAAGCGGGAGGAGGACAGATACGCAGTATTTT. This encodes CSVESGRRTDTQYF.

This clonotype was observed a handful of times. J is TRBJ2-5 and V is TRBV2; tentatively, D is TRBD1 (5 bases). The CDR3 runs to 14 residues. Per the germline V gene, CDR1 is SNHLY and CDR2 is FYNNEI. Trimming shortened V by 1 base and J by 5 bases, and 11 bases separated the two germline ends. CDR3 protein: CASSEGRAGETQYF. The DNA of the CDR3 is TGTGCCAGCAGTGAAGGAAGGGCAGGGGAGACCCAGTACTTC.

This clonotype showed up just once. The chain carries TRBV5-4 and TRBJ1-6, with D possibly being TRBD1 (5 bases). Germline loops: CDR1 SGHNT, CDR2 YYREEE (reference sequence). The CDR3 runs 16 residues. The ends were cut back, 0 bases at V and 7 bases at J, with 14 bases in the middle. The CDR3 DNA follows: TGTGCCAGCAGCTTGGGAACGGGGCGTAACAATTCACCCCTCCACTTT. Translation gives CASSLGTGRNNSPLHF.

The J gene is TRBJ2-2, the V gene TRBV7-2; the match to TRBD1 covers 7 bases. The CDR3 runs 15 residues. The junction had 7 bases not matched to a gene; V was cut back by 3 bases and J by 6 bases. Per the germline V gene, CDR1 is SGHTA and CDR2 is FQGNSA. For the CDR3, the DNA is TGTGCCAGCAGCTTTATCACGCAGGGGGCCGGGGAGCTGTTTTTT. Translating it yields CASSFITQGAGELFF.

This clonotype has only a few counts. The chain recombines TRBV15 with TRBJ2-6; D remains unclear. Germline V lookup: CDR1 LNHNV, CDR2 YYDKDF (reference sequence). The CDR3 is 18 amino acids. Trimming shortened V by 0 bases and J by 1 base, and 13 bases separated the two germline ends. CDR3 amino acids: CATSRDFRVRSGANVLTF. CDR3 coding DNA: TGTGCCACCAGCAGAGACTTTCGTGTAAGGTCTGGGGCCAACGTCCTGACTTTC.

This chain links TRBV29-1 with TRBJ1-4; the D gene is possibly TRBD1 (5 bases). Germline CDR1 is SQVTM and CDR2 is ANQGSEA. V lost 7 bases, J lost 7 bases, and 16 bases lay in between. The CDR3 has 13 residues. CDR3 coding DNA: TGCAGCGCCCTGCAGGGTGGAGGTGAAAAACTGTTTTTT. This sequence encodes CSALQGGGEKLFF.

This clonotype came up a few times. This chain joins TRBV5-1 and TRBJ1-4, with 7 bases that match TRBD1. The ends lost 4 bases at V and 6 bases at J; junction bases unmatched: 6. Germline lookup yields CDR1 SGHRS and CDR2 YFSETQ. The CDR3 extends over 14 amino acids. The CDR3 DNA is TGCGCCAGCAGCGCGACAGGGTTGGATGAAAAACTGTTTTTT. Its translation: CASSATGLDEKLFF.

This clonotype was seen a few times. The rearrangement links TRBV20-1 to TRBJ2-7; 10 bases map to TRBD1. V was clipped by 6 bases and J by 2 bases; unmatched bases: 4. The CDR3 length is 13 residues. CDR1 is DFQATT and CDR2 is SNEGSKA in the germline V gene (reference sequence). CDR3 protein: CSALGTGAYEQYF. The CDR3 region has the DNA TGCAGTGCCTTGGGGACAGGGGCCTACGAGCAGTACTTC.

This clonotype was seen more than once but under ten times. The chain couples TRBV7-3 to TRBJ2-3, with TRBD1 identical over 7 bases. CDR3 length: 15 amino acids. The junction had 1 base not matched to a gene; V was cut back by 0 bases and J by 1 base. Germline V CDR1 and CDR2: SGHTA, FQGTGA. DNA of the CDR3: TGTGCCAGCAGCTTAACAGGGGGCGGCACAGATACGCAGTATTTT. Its protein is CASSLTGGGTDTQYF. The whole variable domain, remainder taken from reference TRBV7-3 and TRBJ2-3, is GAGVSQTPSNKVTEKGKYVELRCDPISGHTALYWYRQSLGQGPEFLIYFQGTGAADDSGLPNDRFFAVRPEGSVSTLKIQRTERGDSAVYLCASSLTGGGTDTQYFGPGTRLTVL.

The rearrangement uses TRBV28 and TRBJ2-7; weak D call: TRBD2 (6 bases). The length of the CDR3 is 13 residues. Trimming cost V 7 bases and J 1 base, with 11 bases left between them. Germline loops: CDR1 MDHEN, CDR2 SYDVKM. CDR3 residues: CASIYGGSYEQYF. As DNA, the CDR3 is TGTGCCAGCATCTACGGAGGGTCCTACGAGCAGTACTTC.

The chain joins TRBV20-1 to TRBJ2-7; either TRBD1 or TRBD2 may supply D (5 bases each). The V end lost 3 bases, the J end lost 4 bases, and 13 bases lay between the germline ends. Germline V gene data show CDR1 as DFQATT and CDR2 as SNEGSKA (reference sequence). CDR3 size: 13 residues. Written as DNA, the CDR3 is TGCAGTGCTAGTGGGACCGATCGGTACGAGCAGTACTTC. Translated, it gives CSASGTDRYEQYF.

The V and J genes are TRBV9 and TRBJ2-5; D gene unclear. The CDR3 sequence is 15 residues long. The V end lost 2 bases, the J end lost 5 bases, and 16 bases lay between the germline ends. Looked up from germline, CDR1 is SGDLS and CDR2 is YYNGEE. CDR3 sequence reads: CASSVTPAGSETQYF. The CDR3 coding sequence is TGTGCCAGCAGCGTCACCCCCGCAGGCTCCGAGACCCAGTACTTC.

This clonotype was picked up a small number of times. The rearrangement uses TRBV12-3 or TRBV12-4 and TRBJ1-6; TRBD1 agrees at 7 bases. V dropped 4 bases and J dropped 4; count of bases not matched to a gene: 7. The CDR3 runs 16 residues. In DNA, the CDR3 is TGTGCCAGCAGTTCCGGACAGGCGACTTATAATTCACCCCTCCACTTT. Amino acids: CASSSGQATYNSPLHF.

The CDR3 DNA follows: TGCAGCGTCGTCTCCCCGAACACCGGGGAGCTGTTTTTT. It translates to CSVVSPNTGELFF. This sequence joins TRBV29-1 and TRBJ2-2; no reliable D call. The germline CDR1 and CDR2 sequences are SQVTM and ANQGSEA. Trimming left V 6 bases short and J 0 bases short, with 8 bases between. The CDR3 has 13 residues.

The chain links TRBV27 to TRBJ1-1; D is unresolved. The CDR3 length is 15 residues. Trimming took 3 bases from V and 1 from J, leaving 12 bases between them. Germline CDR1 reads MNHEY; CDR2 reads SMNVEV (reference sequence). CDR3 sequence reads: CASSFLDGRNTEAFF. As DNA, the CDR3 is TGTGCCAGCAGTTTTCTGGACGGAAGGAACACTGAAGCTTTCTTT.

This clonotype has at least ten counts. This chain links TRBV6-5 with TRBJ1-4, with D unclear. Deletions cut 6 bases from V and 7 bases from J, with 18 bases between. The CDR3 covers 15 residues. Germline V lookup: CDR1 MNHEY, CDR2 SVGAGI. CDR3 sequence (DNA): TGTGCCAGCAGGCGGACTCGTGGTCTGGGTGAAAAACTGTTTTTT. It codes for CASRRTRGLGEKLFF.

The chain is built from TRBV5-5 and TRBJ2-3, with D possibly TRBD2 on 6 matching bases. Trimming cost V 4 bases and J 10 bases, with 13 bases left between them. The CDR3 sequence is 12 residues long. Germline lookup yields CDR1 SGHKS and CDR2 YYEKEE (reference sequence). CDR3 nucleotides: TGTGCCAGCAGCCACCCGGGGAGGTCGCAGTATTTT. Its translation: CASSHPGRSQYF. The variable domain in full, with the rest retrieved from reference TRBV5-5 and TRBJ2-3, is DAGVTQSPTHLIKTRGQQVTLRCSPISGHKSVSWYQQVLGQGPQFIFQYYEKEERGRGNFPDRFSARQFPNYSSELNVNALLLGDSALYLCASSHPGRSQYFGPGTRLTVL.

This clonotype has at least ten counts. V and J are TRBV29-1 and TRBJ1-2; a possible D gene is TRBD1 (6 bases). The V gene's germline CDR1 is SQVTM and CDR2 ANQGSEA. Deletions cut 2 bases from V and 4 bases from J, with 17 bases between. The CDR3 consists of 15 residues. CDR3 sequence reads: CSVESRTDRSYGYTF. The CDR3 DNA reads as TGCAGCGTTGAATCCCGCACAGACAGGTCCTATGGCTACACCTTC.

This clonotype occurred many times. This chain links TRBV6-1 with TRBJ1-2; tentative D call: TRBD1 (6 bases). V lost 8 bases and J lost 4, with 14 bases in between. CDR3 length equals 13 residues. The germline V gene encodes CDR1 MNHNS and CDR2 SASEGT. CDR3 nucleotide sequence: TGTGCCAGCCGGGAAGCAGGGGCCTATGGCTACACCTTC. Protein sequence: CASREAGAYGYTF.

A few counts support this clonotype. The rearrangement links TRBV28 to TRBJ2-1; 9 positions match TRBD1. CDR3 length: 14 amino acids. After removal of 7 bases from V and 3 bases from J, the junction contained 4 bases not matched to a gene. Germline loops: CDR1 MDHEN, CDR2 SYDVKM. The CDR3 DNA reads as TGTGCCAGCACACAGGGGGCTAACTACAATGAGCAGTTCTTC. This sequence encodes CASTQGANYNEQFF.

This clonotype has at least ten counts. The chain carries TRBV6-5 and TRBJ2-7, with TRBD1 matching over 7 bases. The V and J ends lost 2 bases and 4 bases, in that order; junction bases with no gene match: 5. The CDR3 is 14 residues long. Looked up from germline, CDR1 is MNHEY and CDR2 is SVGAGI. The CDR3 spells CASSYRGRRYEQYF. As DNA, the CDR3 is TGTGCCAGCAGTTACAGGGGGCGAAGGTACGAGCAGTACTTC.

This clonotype was recorded many times. CDR3 in DNA: TGTGCCAGCAGCTCTGGGACAGGGAATCAGCCCCAGCATTTT. Protein: CASSSGTGNQPQHF. The J gene is TRBJ1-5, the V gene TRBV5-5; 9 nucleotides agree with TRBD1. V shed 3 bases and J 4 bases; nucleotides not matched to a gene: 2. This CDR3 region has 14 residues. Germline values: CDR1 SGHKS, CDR2 YYEKEE (reference sequence).

V usage is TRBV28 and J usage is TRBJ2-7, with D tentatively TRBD1 (5 bases). This CDR3 region has 13 residues. The V end was cut by 4 bases, the J end by 2 bases, with 9 bases between. The germline CDR1 and CDR2 sequences are MDHEN and SYDVKM. In DNA, the CDR3 is TGTGCCAGCAGTTCGACAGCAACCTACGAGCAGTACTTC. The encoded protein is CASSSTATYEQYF.

The V gene is TRBV30, the J gene TRBJ2-7; D possibly uses TRBD1 or TRBD2 (5 bases each). This CDR3 is built from 14 residues. The V end was cut by 3 bases, the J end by 2 bases, with 14 bases between. Germline V gene data show CDR1 as GTSNPN and CDR2 as SVGIG (reference sequence). CDR3 region: CAWRSGTGTYEQYF. CDR3 nucleotide sequence: TGTGCCTGGAGGTCCGGGACGGGAACCTACGAGCAGTACTTC.

The V and J genes are TRBV12-3 or TRBV12-4 and TRBJ1-5; no clear D gene. Trimming cost V 7 bases and J 1 base, with 5 bases left between them. This CDR3 has 12 residues. The chain's CDR3 is CASTDSNQPQHF. DNA for the CDR3: TGTGCCAGCACCGACAGCAATCAGCCCCAGCATTTT.

This clonotype was counted only a few times. The chain couples TRBV3-1 to TRBJ2-7; D remains ambiguous. Trimming removed 3 bases at V and 3 bases at J, with 15 bases between. Germline V gives CDR1 LGHDT, CDR2 YNNKEL (reference sequence). CDR3 length equals 15 residues. CDR3 sequence reads: CASSHTEILRYEQYF. The CDR3 region has the DNA TGTGCCAGCAGCCACACAGAAATTCTCCGCTACGAGCAGTACTTC.

This clonotype was seen a few times. The CDR3 DNA is TGTGCCAGCAGTTCGACAGGGGCTAGCGGATCCTACGAGCAGTACTTC. Encoded protein: CASSSTGASGSYEQYF. This chain links TRBV13 with TRBJ2-7; a weak D match, TRBD1 (8 bases). The CDR3 is made up of 16 amino acids. In germline, CDR1 is PRHDT, CDR2 FYEKMQ (reference sequence). V lost 6 bases and J 1 base, leaving 19 bases between the germline ends.